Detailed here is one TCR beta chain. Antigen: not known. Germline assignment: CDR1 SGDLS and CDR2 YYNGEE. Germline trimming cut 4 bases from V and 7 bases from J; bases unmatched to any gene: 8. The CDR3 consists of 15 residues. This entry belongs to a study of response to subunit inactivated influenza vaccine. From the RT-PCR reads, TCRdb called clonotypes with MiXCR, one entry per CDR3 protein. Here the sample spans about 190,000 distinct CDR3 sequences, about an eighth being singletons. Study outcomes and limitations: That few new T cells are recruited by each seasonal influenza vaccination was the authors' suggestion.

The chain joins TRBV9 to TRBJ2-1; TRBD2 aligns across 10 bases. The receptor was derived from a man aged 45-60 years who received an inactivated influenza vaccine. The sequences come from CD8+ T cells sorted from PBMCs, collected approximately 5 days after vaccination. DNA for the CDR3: TGTGCCAGCAGCCTCATAGCGGGAGGCAATAATGAGCAGTTCTTC. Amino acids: CASSLIAGGNNEQFF. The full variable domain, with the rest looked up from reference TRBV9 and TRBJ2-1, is DSGVTQTPKHLITATGQRVTLRCSPRSGDLSVYWYQQSLDQGLQFLIQYYNGEERAKGNILERFSAQQFPDLHSELNLSSLELGDSALYFCASSLIAGGNNEQFFGPGTRLTVL.